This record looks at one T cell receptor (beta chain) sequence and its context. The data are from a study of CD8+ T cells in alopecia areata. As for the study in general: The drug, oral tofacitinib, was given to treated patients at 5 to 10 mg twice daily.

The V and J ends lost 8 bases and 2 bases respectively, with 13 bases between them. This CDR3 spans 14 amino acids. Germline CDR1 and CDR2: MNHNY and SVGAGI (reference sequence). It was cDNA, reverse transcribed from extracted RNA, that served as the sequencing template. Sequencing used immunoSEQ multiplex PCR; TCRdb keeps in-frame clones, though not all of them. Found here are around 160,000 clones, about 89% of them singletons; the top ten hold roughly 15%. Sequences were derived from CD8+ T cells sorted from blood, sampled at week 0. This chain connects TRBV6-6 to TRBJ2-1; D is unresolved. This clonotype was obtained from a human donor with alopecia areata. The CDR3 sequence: CASRLADTYNEQFF. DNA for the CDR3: TGTGCCAGCCGTCTTGCAGATACCTACAATGAGCAGTTCTTC.